A selection of T cell receptor beta chains follows, all from one sample in a study of glioma-infiltrating T cells after dendritic cell vaccination. The repertoire was sequenced with immunoSEQ multiplex PCR; TCRdb's copy has only in-frame clones and lacks some. The sample has some 60,000 clones, just under 85% seen once. This specimen was blood, taken after dendritic cell vaccination. The receptors come from a human donor with glioblastoma. The conserved cysteine and the conserved F or W are not part of the CDR3 here. Size is stated for part of the rows, as once, few or many counts, or as a class when the clone is expanded.

-	TRBJ1-2	TRBV6-1	ASSEAGQGGYT
-	TRBJ1-2	TRBV6-5	ASSYDLANYGYT
once	TRBJ2-5	TRBV5-8	ASSQPGTGDAGVAETQY
-	TRBJ2-7	TRBV5-1	ASSSEGQGVEQY
-	TRBJ2-7	TRBV7-2	ASSFDSKYEQY
-	TRBJ2-1	TRBV9	ASSVGSGVTEQF
once	TRBJ2-7	TRBV5-1	ASSLQTGAPSYEQY
-	TRBJ2-7	TRBV7-2	ASSLGQGRSYEQY
-	TRBJ1-1	TRBV4-1	ASSQEGRDGNTEAF
-	TRBJ1-2	TRBV6-1	ASSEIAGSGYGYT
-	TRBJ2-3	TRBV7-2	ASSSFSGGITDTQY
-	TRBJ1-5	TRBV11-3	ASSFVRGKCSNQPQH
-	TRBJ1-2	TRBV18	ASSPIPGQNYGYT
-	TRBJ2-7	TRBV28	ASRPPLAGRSAEQY
once	TRBJ2-3	TRBV2	ASSEPDMVAGSSTDTQY
-	TRBJ2-7	TRBV11-2	ASSLTILAYEQY
-	TRBJ2-7	TRBV11-3	ASSFEGQGRYEQY
-	TRBJ2-1	TRBV19	ASRPGTLTRGSSYNEQF
-	TRBJ1-5	TRBV6-1	ASSQGQGGQPQH
-	TRBJ1-2	TRBV6-5	ASSTGQTIYGYT
-	TRBJ2-7	TRBV6-1	ASSAQGGGSYEQY
-	TRBJ1-1	TRBV7-8	ASSLVFGGSLNTEAF
-	TRBJ1-1	TRBV27	ASSRQVNTEAF
once	TRBJ1-1	TRBV27	ASSLSSVNTEAF
-	TRBJ1-2	TRBV4-1	ASSHSSQQGAVSYGYT
-	TRBJ1-2	TRBV30	AWRGDSANYGYT
once	TRBJ2-5	TRBV15	ATKKTGTGGRETQY
-	TRBJ2-7	TRBV7-2	ASSPSSQGYEQY
-	TRBJ2-4	TRBV4-1	ASSQANRESPFLAKNIQY
-	TRBJ1-6	TRBV5-6	ASSFLPGSYNSPLH
-	TRBJ2-2	TRBV5-1	ASSYEAPNTGELF
-	TRBJ1-1	TRBV6-5	ASSYSVRGTEAF
-	TRBJ1-1	TRBV7-9	ASRLTGNTEAF
-	TRBJ1-6	TRBV4-2	ASSQDGTPRSPLH
-	TRBJ2-7	TRBV6-5	ASSYFSGGSYEQY
-	TRBJ2-7	TRBV5-1	ASSLPGNSYEQY
-	TRBJ1-5	TRBV9	ASSREGLSQPQH
few	TRBJ1-4	TRBV5-6	ASRRTGFNEKLF
few	TRBJ2-7	TRBV13	ASSLRRLAPYEQY
-	TRBJ2-6	TRBV9	ASKPRASSGANVLT
-	TRBJ2-1	TRBV15	ATSRRFRPTDRSYNEQF
-	TRBJ2-1	TRBV19	ASSWTGTVYNEQF
-	TRBJ1-2	TRBV10-2	ASRGDIGGYT